The rows below give T cell receptor beta chains drawn from one sample of a study of technical replicates of blood from several donors. This table comes from immunoSEQ multiplex PCR, and its TCRdb copy is limited to in-frame clones, with some not included. The sample yields roughly 12,000 clones, almost 95% seen once. Sequencing was performed on PBMCs. These receptor sequences come from a human donor in good health. Both conserved end residues are part of each CDR3. The D gene is left open where the match is weak. A clone size is listed for some rows: how often the clone was seen (once, few, many), or a class if it is expanded.

cdr3_length	v_call	clone_size	j_call	d_call	cdr3_nt	cdr3_aa
15	TRBV4-2	-	TRBJ2-7	-	TGTGCCAGCAGCCAAGATAGGGGTCCAGTTTACGAGCAGTACTTC	CASSQDRGPVYEQYF
13	TRBV6-1	once	TRBJ2-1	-	TGTGCCAGCAGTGAAGCGGTAAGCGATGAGCAGTTCTTC	CASSEAVSDEQFF
15	TRBV11-2	-	TRBJ1-2	TRBD1	TGTGCCAGCACCCAAACAGGGGTGGGGGCCTATGGCTACACCTTC	CASTQTGVGAYGYTF
14	TRBV6-5	-	TRBJ2-6	-	TGTGCCAGCAGCCTAGCCTCTGGGGCCAACGTCCTGACTTTC	CASSLASGANVLTF
15	TRBV5-1	-	TRBJ2-1	-	TGCGCCAGCAGCTTTGAAGACATACAGGTCGATGAGCAGTTCTTC	CASSFEDIQVDEQFF
13	TRBV27	-	TRBJ1-2	TRBD1	TGTGCCAGCAGTGAGACAGGGAGCTATGGCTACACCTTC	CASSETGSYGYTF
22	TRBV14	-	TRBJ2-3	TRBD2	TGTGCCAGCAGCCAAGAGGCTAGCGGGAGGTCCATATTAGCGGGAGGCTACAGAACGCAGTATTTT	CASSQEASGRSILAGGYRTQYF
16	TRBV5-1	-	TRBJ2-5	TRBD2	TGCGCCAGCAGCTTGAGGGCTAGCGGGAGTTTAGAGACCCAGTACTTC	CASSLRASGSLETQYF
12	TRBV6-5	-	TRBJ1-2	-	TGTGCCAGCAGCGACAGGTTCTATGGCTACACCTTC	CASSDRFYGYTF
14	TRBV7-7	-	TRBJ2-7	-	TGTGCCAGCAGCTTATCCGGGAGTGGGAACGAGCAGTACTTC	CASSLSGSGNEQYF
13	TRBV19	-	TRBJ1-1	TRBD1	TGTGCCAGTAGTATACAGGGGGCTGGTGAAGCTTTCTTT	CASSIQGAGEAFF
16	TRBV14	once	TRBJ2-3	-	TGTGCCAGCAGCCTACGCCCTGGGCAGAGCACAGATACGCAGTATTTT	CASSLRPGQSTDTQYF
15	TRBV6-1	-	TRBJ1-5	-	TGTGCCAGCAGTGGGGGGCAGGGTGCCGATCAGCCCCAGCATTTT	CASSGGQGADQPQHF
14	TRBV5-1	-	TRBJ2-5	-	TGCGCCAGCAGCGTCGGGGTGTCGATAGAGACCCAGTACTTC	CASSVGVSIETQYF
15	TRBV7-8	-	TRBJ1-5	-	TGTGCCAGCAGCTTAGGGGGGGGTAGCAATCAGCCCCAGCATTTT	CASSLGGGSNQPQHF
15	TRBV7-7	-	TRBJ2-2	-	TGTGCCAGCACCTCGGGGGACAGCAACACCGGGGAGCTGTTTTTT	CASTSGDSNTGELFF
17	TRBV16	-	TRBJ1-1	TRBD1	TGTGCCAGCAGCCGTAGTGTTGGGACAGGGGTGGGCACTGAAGCTTTCTTT	CASSRSVGTGVGTEAFF
15	TRBV6-5	-	TRBJ2-1	TRBD2	TGTGCCAGCAGTATATCTAGCGGGACTTACAATGAGCAGTTCTTC	CASSISSGTYNEQFF
16	TRBV6-1	-	TRBJ1-2	-	TGTGCCAGCAGTGAAGATCGCAGAAGGAGTGACTATGGCTACACCTTC	CASSEDRRRSDYGYTF
17	TRBV6-1	once	TRBJ2-7	TRBD1	TGTGCCAGCAGTGAATTCACGGGACAGGGGGCTATAAACGAGCAGTACTTC	CASSEFTGQGAINEQYF
12	TRBV30	-	TRBJ2-5	-	TGTGCCTGGAGTAAACAGGGAGAGACCCAGTACTTC	CAWSKQGETQYF
10	TRBV5-4	-	TRBJ2-1	-	TGTGCCTGTGGGAGCGATGAGCAGTTCTTC	CACGSDEQFF